This T cell receptor (beta chain) was identified during a study of early T cells in non-severe SARS-CoV-2 infection. For the study at large: Chains were not paired, and sequencing was done on bulk RNA from unsorted whole blood. Study outcomes and limitations: In VDJdb matching, anti-spike CD8 responses were favored while private and CD4 specificities went missing.

Trimming stripped 5 bases from V and 3 bases from J, with 14 bases between. The CDR3 has 15 residues. Germline V lookup: CDR1 SGHAT, CDR2 FQDESV (reference sequence). Worth noting for this clonotype: Its antigen is as yet unknown.

Each cDNA molecule carried a unique molecular identifier. TCRdb fed the 5' RACE reads into MiXCR, producing one record per CDR3 protein. The sample yields 25,000 to 30,000 distinct CDR3 sequences, approximately 5.4% seen once. V and J are TRBV11-1 and TRBJ2-1; a weak D match, TRBD1 (5 bases). Sequencing was carried out using whole blood. The clonotype comes from an adult who was a healthcare worker with PCR-confirmed SARS-CoV-2 infection or an uninfected control (not recorded which). In DNA form, the CDR3 reads TGTGCCAGCAGCCAGTCCCGACAGAACTACAATGAGCAGTTCTTC. Protein sequence: CASSQSRQNYNEQFF.